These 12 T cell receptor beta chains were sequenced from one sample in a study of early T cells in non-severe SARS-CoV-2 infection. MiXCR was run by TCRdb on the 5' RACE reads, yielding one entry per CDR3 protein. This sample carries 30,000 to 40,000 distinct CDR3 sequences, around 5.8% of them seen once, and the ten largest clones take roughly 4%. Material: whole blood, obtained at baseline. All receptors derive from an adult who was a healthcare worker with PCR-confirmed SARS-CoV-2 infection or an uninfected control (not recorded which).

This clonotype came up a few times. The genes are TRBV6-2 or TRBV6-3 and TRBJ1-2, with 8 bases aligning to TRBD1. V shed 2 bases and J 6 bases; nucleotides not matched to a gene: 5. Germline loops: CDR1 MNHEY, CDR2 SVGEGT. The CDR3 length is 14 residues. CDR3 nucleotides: TGTGCCAGCAGTTACACCCAGGGGGCTGATGGCTACACCTTC. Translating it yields CASSYTQGADGYTF.

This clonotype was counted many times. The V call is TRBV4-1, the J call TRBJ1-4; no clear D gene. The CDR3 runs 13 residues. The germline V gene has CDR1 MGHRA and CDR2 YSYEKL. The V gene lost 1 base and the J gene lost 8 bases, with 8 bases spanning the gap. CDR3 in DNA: TGCGCCAGCAGCCAAGGGGGTTTGGAAAAACTGTTTTTT. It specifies CASSQGGLEKLFF.

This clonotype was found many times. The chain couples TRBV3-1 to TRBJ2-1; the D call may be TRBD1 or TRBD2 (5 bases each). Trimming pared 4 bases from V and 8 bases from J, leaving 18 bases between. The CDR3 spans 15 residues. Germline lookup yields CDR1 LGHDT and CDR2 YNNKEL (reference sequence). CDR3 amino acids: CASSPLPEGLHEQFF. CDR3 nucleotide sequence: TGTGCCAGCAGCCCCCTCCCCGAGGGGCTCCATGAGCAGTTCTTC.

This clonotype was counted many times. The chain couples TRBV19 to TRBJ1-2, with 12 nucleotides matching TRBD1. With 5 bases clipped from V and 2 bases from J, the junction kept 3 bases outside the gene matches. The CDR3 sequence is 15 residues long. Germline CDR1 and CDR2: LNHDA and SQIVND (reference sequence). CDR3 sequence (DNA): TGTGCCAGTAGTCCGGGGACAGGGGGCAACTATGGCTACACCTTC. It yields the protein CASSPGTGGNYGYTF.

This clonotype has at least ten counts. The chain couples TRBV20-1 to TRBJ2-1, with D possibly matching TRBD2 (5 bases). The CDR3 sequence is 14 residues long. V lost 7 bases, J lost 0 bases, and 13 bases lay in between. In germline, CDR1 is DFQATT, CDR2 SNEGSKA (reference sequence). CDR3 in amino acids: CSVDSSSSYNEQFF. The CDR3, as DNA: TGCAGTGTGGACTCATCGAGCTCCTACAATGAGCAGTTCTTC.

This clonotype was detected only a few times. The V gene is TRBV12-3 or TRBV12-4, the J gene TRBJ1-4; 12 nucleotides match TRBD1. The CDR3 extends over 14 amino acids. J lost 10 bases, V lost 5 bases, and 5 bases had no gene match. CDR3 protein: CASSIGTGGGKLFF. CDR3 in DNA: TGTGCCAGCAGTATCGGGACAGGGGGCGGAAAACTGTTTTTT.

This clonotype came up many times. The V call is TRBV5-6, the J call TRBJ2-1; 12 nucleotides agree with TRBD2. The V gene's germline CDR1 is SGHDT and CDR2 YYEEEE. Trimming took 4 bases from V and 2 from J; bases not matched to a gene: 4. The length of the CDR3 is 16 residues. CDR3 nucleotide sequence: TGTGCCAGCAGCGCGGGACTAGCGGGCACCTACAATGAGCAGTTCTTC. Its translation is CASSAGLAGTYNEQFF.

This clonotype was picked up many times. In DNA form, the CDR3 reads TGTGCCAGCAGCATGGCAGGGGGCTCAACTTTCTTT. Its translation is CASSMAGGSTFF. The V call is TRBV7-3, the J call TRBJ1-1, with TRBD1 identical over 8 bases. CDR1 is SGHTA, CDR2 FQGTGA, per germline. This CDR3 contains 12 residues. Germline trimming cut 5 bases from V and 12 bases from J; bases unmatched to any gene: 8.

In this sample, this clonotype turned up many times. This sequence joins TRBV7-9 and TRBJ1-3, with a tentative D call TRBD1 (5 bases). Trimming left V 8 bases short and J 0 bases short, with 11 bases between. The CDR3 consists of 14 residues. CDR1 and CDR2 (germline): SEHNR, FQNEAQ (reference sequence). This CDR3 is CASRSGASGNTIYF. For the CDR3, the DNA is TGTGCCAGCCGCTCCGGGGCCTCTGGAAACACCATATATTTT.

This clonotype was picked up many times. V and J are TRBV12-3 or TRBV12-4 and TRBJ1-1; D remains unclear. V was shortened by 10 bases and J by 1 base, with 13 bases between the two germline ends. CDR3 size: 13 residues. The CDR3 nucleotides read TGTGCCACCGCTCCGGGCCAGAACACTGAAGCTTTCTTT. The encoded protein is CATAPGQNTEAFF.

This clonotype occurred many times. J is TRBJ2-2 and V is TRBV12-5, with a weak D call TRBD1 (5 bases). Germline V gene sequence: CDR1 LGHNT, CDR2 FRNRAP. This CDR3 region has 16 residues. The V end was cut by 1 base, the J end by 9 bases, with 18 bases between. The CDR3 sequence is CASGLGGAEPLRELFF. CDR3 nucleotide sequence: TGTGCTAGTGGTTTGGGTGGGGCAGAACCGCTCCGGGAGCTGTTTTTT.

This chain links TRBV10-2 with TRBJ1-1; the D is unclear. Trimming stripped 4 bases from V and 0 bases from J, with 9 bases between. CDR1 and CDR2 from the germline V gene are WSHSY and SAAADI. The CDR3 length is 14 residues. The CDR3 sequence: CASSGLRMNTEAFF. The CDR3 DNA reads TGCGCCAGCAGTGGATTGCGGATGAACACTGAAGCTTTCTTT.